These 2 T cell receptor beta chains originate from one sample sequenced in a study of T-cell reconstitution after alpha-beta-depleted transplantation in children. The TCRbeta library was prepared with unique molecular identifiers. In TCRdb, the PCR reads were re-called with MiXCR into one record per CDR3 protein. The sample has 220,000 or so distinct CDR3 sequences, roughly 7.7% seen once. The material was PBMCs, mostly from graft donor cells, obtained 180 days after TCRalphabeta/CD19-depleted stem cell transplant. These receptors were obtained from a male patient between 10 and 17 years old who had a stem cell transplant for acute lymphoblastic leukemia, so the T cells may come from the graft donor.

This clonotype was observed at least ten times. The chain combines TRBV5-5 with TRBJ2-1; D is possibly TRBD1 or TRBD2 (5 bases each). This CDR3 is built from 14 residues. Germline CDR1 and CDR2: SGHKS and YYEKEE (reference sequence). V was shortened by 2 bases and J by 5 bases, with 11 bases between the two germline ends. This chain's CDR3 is CASSFTGTNNEQFF. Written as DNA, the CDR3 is TGTGCCAGCAGCTTCACCGGGACGAACAATGAGCAGTTCTTC.

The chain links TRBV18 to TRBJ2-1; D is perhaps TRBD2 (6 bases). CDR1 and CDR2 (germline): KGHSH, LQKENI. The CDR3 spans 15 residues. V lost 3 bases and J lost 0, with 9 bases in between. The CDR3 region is CASSPNGGSYNEQFF. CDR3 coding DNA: TGTGCCAGCTCACCCAACGGGGGCTCCTACAATGAGCAGTTCTTC.